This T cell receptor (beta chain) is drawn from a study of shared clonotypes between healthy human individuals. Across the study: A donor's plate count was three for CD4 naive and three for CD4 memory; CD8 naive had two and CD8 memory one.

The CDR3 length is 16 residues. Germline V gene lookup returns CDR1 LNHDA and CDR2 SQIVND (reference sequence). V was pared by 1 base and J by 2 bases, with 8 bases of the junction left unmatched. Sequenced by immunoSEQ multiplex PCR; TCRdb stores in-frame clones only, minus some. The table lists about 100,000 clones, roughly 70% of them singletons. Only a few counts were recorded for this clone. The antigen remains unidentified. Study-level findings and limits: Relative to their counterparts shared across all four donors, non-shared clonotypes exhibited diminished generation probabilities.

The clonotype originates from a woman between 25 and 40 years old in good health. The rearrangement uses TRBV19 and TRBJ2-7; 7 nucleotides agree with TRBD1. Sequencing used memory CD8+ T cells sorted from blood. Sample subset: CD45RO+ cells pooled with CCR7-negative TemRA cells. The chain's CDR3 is CASSIVPTGWAYEQYF. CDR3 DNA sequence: TGTGCCAGTAGTATAGTTCCGACAGGGTGGGCCTACGAGCAGTACTTC.